This is a list of T cell receptor beta chains from one sample in a study of cytomegalovirus exposure and HLA in healthy donors. This table comes from immunoSEQ multiplex PCR, and its TCRdb copy is limited to in-frame clones, with some not included. The sample holds roughly 180,000 clones, about four fifths seen once. Source material: PBMCs. The receptors shown here come from a girl aged 5 to 17 in good health and CMV-seropositive. The CDR3 runs from the conserved cysteine through the conserved F or W. Each record gives: J gene, D gene, V gene, clone size, CDR3 protein, CDR3 DNA. A D gene is named only where the DNA matches it firmly. Clone size is not always given. Where it is, it says once, few, many or a class for expanded clones.

TRBJ1-2 TRBD1 TRBV5-4 NA CASSDGQGAFYGYTF TGTGCCAGCAGCGACGGACAGGGGGCTTTCTATGGCTACACCTTC
TRBJ1-2 NA TRBV5-8 few CASSLGEGATYGYTF TGTGCCAGCAGCTTGGGAGAGGGCGCTACCTATGGCTACACCTTC
TRBJ2-5 TRBD1 TRBV7-2 few CASSLSTGQETQYF TGTGCCAGCAGCTTATCGACAGGGCAAGAGACCCAGTACTTC
TRBJ1-1 NA TRBV6-5 few CASSSPQVLRAFF TGTGCCAGCAGTTCACCCCAGGTTCTTCGTGCTTTCTTT
TRBJ1-1 TRBD1 TRBV10-1 NA CASSPQGETGGRTEAFF TGCGCCAGCAGTCCTCAGGGGGAGACAGGGGGGAGAACTGAAGCTTTCTTT
TRBJ1-6 NA TRBV7-2 NA CASSKDGRTHSPLHF TGTGCCAGCAGCAAAGACGGGAGGACCCATTCACCCCTCCACTTT
TRBJ2-1 NA TRBV4-2 once CASSQEFNNEQFF TGTGCCAGCAGCCAAGAATTCAACAATGAGCAGTTCTTC
TRBJ2-3 NA TRBV9 NA CASSAVRSTDTQYF TGTGCCAGCAGCGCTGTCAGAAGCACAGATACGCAGTATTTT
TRBJ2-5 NA TRBV7-2 few CASSPRGGGRETQYF TGTGCCAGCAGCCCTAGAGGCGGCGGCAGAGAGACCCAGTACTTC
TRBJ1-6 NA TRBV6-5 NA CASSYSDTHSPLHF TGTGCCAGCAGTTACTCGGACACCCATTCACCCCTCCACTTT
TRBJ1-1 NA TRBV5-4 NA CASSGAALPEAFF TGTGCCAGCAGCGGGGCTGCCCTCCCCGAAGCTTTCTTT
TRBJ1-1 NA TRBV4-1 NA CASRTEGGTEAFF TGCGCCAGCAGAACGGAGGGGGGGACTGAAGCTTTCTTT
TRBJ2-3 NA TRBV5-4 once CASSLTQFTDTQYF TGTGCCAGCAGCTTGACACAGTTCACAGATACGCAGTATTTT
TRBJ2-7 TRBD1 TRBV25-1 few CASRRDRRTYEQYF TGTGCCAGCCGAAGGGACAGGCGAACCTACGAGCAGTACTTC
TRBJ1-1 NA TRBV5-4 few CASSFIGSGEAFF TGTGCCAGCAGCTTCATAGGTAGCGGGGAAGCTTTCTTT
TRBJ2-1 TRBD1 TRBV6-1 NA CATDRVFGNEQFF TGTGCCACTGACAGGGTGTTTGGCAATGAGCAGTTCTTC
TRBJ2-1 TRBD2 TRBV7-6 once CASSPTVAGVEQFF TGTGCCAGCAGCCCTACTGTAGCGGGGGTTGAGCAGTTCTTC